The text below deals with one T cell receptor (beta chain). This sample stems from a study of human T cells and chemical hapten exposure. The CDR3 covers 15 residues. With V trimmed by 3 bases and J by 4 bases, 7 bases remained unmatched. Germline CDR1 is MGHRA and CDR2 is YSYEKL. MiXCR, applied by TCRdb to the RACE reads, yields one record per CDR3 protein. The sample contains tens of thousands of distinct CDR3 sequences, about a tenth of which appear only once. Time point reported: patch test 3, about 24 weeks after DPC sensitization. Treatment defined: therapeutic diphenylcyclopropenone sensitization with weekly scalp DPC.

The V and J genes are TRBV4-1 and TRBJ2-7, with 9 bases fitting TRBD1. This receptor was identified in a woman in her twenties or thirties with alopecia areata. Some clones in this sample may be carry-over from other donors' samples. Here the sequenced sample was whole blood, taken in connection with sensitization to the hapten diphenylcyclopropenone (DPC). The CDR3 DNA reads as TGCGCCAGCAGCCATTTACAGGGGGCGCGGTACGAGCAGTACTTC. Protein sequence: CASSHLQGARYEQYF.